Below, one T cell receptor (beta chain) is given with its context. Its antigen is not known. A much larger clone differs by one base, so this may be a read error. This entry is derived from a study of molecular identifiers for immune sequencing clone quantification. Study-level findings and limits: Clonotypes topping 20 RNA copies carried over 97% of effector molecules but under 1% of naive ones. Spiked Jurkat TCR RNA from one cell was reportedly detectable among about 1 million naive cells.

The CD8+CD4-CCR7+CD45RA+ phenotype defined the sorted naive CD8 T cells. The CDR3 spans 13 residues. CDR1 is SNHLY, CDR2 FYNNEI, per germline. Previously described methods and listed TCR primers produced bulk TCR libraries. TCRdb independently ran MiXCR on the PCR reads; one entry per CDR3 protein. The table has around 470,000 distinct CDR3 sequences, roughly 25% seen once; the top ten hold 0.76%. The sample comprised naive CD8+ T cells from blood, with Jurkat cell RNA spiked in. Subset in this sample: FACS-sorted CD8+CD4-CCR7+CD45RA+ naive T cells. The rearrangement links TRBV2 to TRBJ2-5; the D is unclear. The receptor comes from a human donor in good health. Some libraries in this study had Jurkat cell RNA spiked in. The CDR3 DNA reads TGTGCCAGCAGAGGTGGACCACGCGAGACCCAGTGCTTC. Protein sequence: CASRGGPRETQCF.